Ten or more counts support the clone carrying this TCR beta chain. The antigen is unknown. The authors built TCR beta libraries using iRepertoire HTBI primers and Arm-PCR of CDR3 regions. TCRdb processed the multiplex PCR reads anew with MiXCR; each CDR3 protein has one entry. This sample has some 410,000 distinct CDR3 sequences, with 16% found just once. This sample is drawn from a study of regulatory T cells in long-lasting Graves disease. Whole-study findings and limits: TRBV28, TRBJ1-2 and TRBJ2-5 emerged as the favored segments in persistent disease. Newly diagnosed Graves' patients exceeded persistent ones in TCR diversity.

Time point reported: newly diagnosed GD, antithyroid drugs for less than 3 months. Isolated PBMC RNA provided the starting material for the TCR library. Germline values: CDR1 SGHTA, CDR2 FQGNSA. The CDR3 consists of 11 residues. V gave up 6 bases and J gave up 4 bases, with 6 bases separating them. These data also featured in a second study, about T cells in Graves' hyperthyroidism and ophthalmopathy. From that paper: Clinical symptoms, serum thyroxine and TRAb, thyroid ultrasound and orbital computed tomography together formed the diagnostic basis. Researchers ran a first-round RT-PCR on the TCR CDR3 using the HTBI primer set.

This rearrangement joins TRBV7-2 to TRBJ2-5; D not resolved. The sample here was peripheral blood mononuclear cells (PBMCs), taken at new diagnosis, from a patient treated with antithyroid drugs. The origin of this receptor is a woman aged 30 to 39 with Graves disease. The CDR3 loop is CASSLSETQYF. The CDR3 nucleotides read TGTGCCAGCAGTTTATCAGAGACCCAGTACTTC.